Detailed here is one TCR beta chain. Its antigen is unknown. The time point: healthy volunteer bleed at 2 weeks. From whole blood left unfractionated, total RNA was extracted. Library construction involved attaching unique molecular identifiers to individual cDNA molecules, which allowed quantitative, reproducible TCR counting. Each CDR3 protein gets one entry after TCRdb re-called the RACE reads with MiXCR. The sample records 100,000 to 150,000 distinct CDR3 sequences, approximately 9.1% being singletons. The data belong to a study of human T cells and chemical hapten exposure. In the study overall: Variation in per-sample TCR yields came mainly from small pooled library volume differences.

The CDR3 totals 13 residues. In germline, CDR1 is SEHNR, CDR2 FQNEAQ (reference sequence). Trimming shortened V by 2 bases and J by 8 bases, and 10 bases separated the two germline ends. Findings of the study overall: High-frequency TCRs, those above 1 in 1000, stayed the same after DPC sensitization.

Sequences were obtained from whole blood. This sequence was found in a male donor in good health. Some clones in this sample may be carry-over from other donors' samples. The chain combines TRBV7-9 with TRBJ2-1, with no clear D. In DNA form, the CDR3 reads TGTGCCAGCAGCTTAAACCCCTTGGATGAGCAGTTCTTC. Translated: CASSLNPLDEQFF.